This entry concerns a single TCR beta chain. The CDR3 totals 15 residues. The V gene's germline CDR1 is MNHEY and CDR2 SVGEGT. Trimming shortened V by 5 bases and J by 0 bases, and 14 bases separated the two germline ends. Original data processing: Reference gene primer amplification gave estimated nucleated cell counts. The method was immunoSEQ multiplex PCR; TCRdb's version includes in-frame clones alone and lacks a portion of them. V and J calls and clone size follow that table, whereas D and trimming were derived from the DNA. The table lists 50,000 to 85,000 clones, about 91% of them singletons. This specimen belongs to a study of blood T cell repertoires in COVID-19. Whole-study context: There were acute and convalescent COVID-19 samples, and they came from the United States, Italy and Spain. In each case, the material was cDNA or gDNA derived from T cells, B-cell-depleted T cells, or PBMCs.

Sample: peripheral blood. The TCR was taken from a human donor in a cohort sampled during active COVID-19. The J gene is TRBJ2-7, the V gene TRBV6-2 or TRBV6-3, with D possibly TRBD1 on 6 matching bases. CDR3 loop: CASSVPRDTSYEQYF. As DNA, the CDR3 is TGTGCCAGCAGTGTACCTCGGGACACCTCCTACGAGCAGTACTTC.